Listed here are 2 T cell receptor beta chains from one sample, sequenced in a study of T cell changes during pregnancy in multiple sclerosis. Assay: immunoSEQ multiplex PCR; the TCRdb copy retains only in-frame clones and omits some. Seen here are 98,000 or so clones, roughly 92% observed once, and the top ten hold roughly 0.99%. This sample comprised peripheral blood, obtained after pregnancy. These receptor sequences come from a female donor with multiple sclerosis, enrolled in a pregnancy study.

The V call is TRBV2, the J call TRBJ1-5; 8 nucleotides agree with TRBD1. The germline gives CDR1 SNHLY, CDR2 FYNNEI. J lost 0 bases, V lost 5 bases, and 9 bases had no gene match. The CDR3 is 17 amino acids. CDR3 coding DNA: TGTGCCAGCAGTCGGATGACAGGGGACTATAGCAATCAGCCCCAGCATTTT. Translation: CASSRMTGDYSNQPQHF.

V usage is TRBV28 and J usage is TRBJ1-2; 7 nucleotides match TRBD1. Germline lookup yields CDR1 MDHEN and CDR2 SYDVKM. CDR3 length: 14 residues. J was trimmed by 0 bases and V by 6 bases; bases with no gene match: 4. CDR3 sequence (DNA): TGTGCCAGCAGGACAGGGTCAGCTAACTATGGCTACACCTTC. Protein: CASRTGSANYGYTF.